This T cell receptor (beta chain) emerged from a study of PD-1 blockade in classical Hodgkin lymphoma. Study results and caveats: The baseline diversity of complete responders showed similarity to that of newly diagnosed patients. Relapsed/refractory patients reportedly had lower baseline diversity than newly diagnosed patients.

Turning to this clone: The antigen remains undetermined.

Patients all relapsed after autologous stem cell transplantation, and there was variation in brentuximab vedotin exposure. The data were produced by immunoSEQ multiplex PCR, yet TCRdb's version contains in-frame clones alone and is incomplete. The table includes some 100,000 clones, 85% to 90% detected once. The sample in question was peripheral blood mononuclear cells (PBMCs), obtained before the second cycle of nivolumab. This clonotype originated in a human donor with classical Hodgkin lymphoma.

The CDR3, as DNA: TGTGCCAGCAGCCAGGGAGAGCGAACAGATACGCAGTATTTT. Translating gives CASSQGERTDTQYF. The chain employs TRBV28 and TRBJ2-3; D may be TRBD1 or TRBD2 (5 bases each). Per germline, CDR1 MDHEN and CDR2 SYDVKM. V dropped 6 bases and J dropped 3 bases, with 13 bases sitting between them. This CDR3 contains 14 residues.